A selection of T cell receptor beta chains follows, all from one sample in a study of cytomegalovirus exposure and HLA in healthy donors. Method: immunoSEQ multiplex PCR; TCRdb's copy keeps in-frame clones and lacks some. The sample consists of approximately 140,000 clones, 78% of them appearing once. The source material was PBMCs. These receptors were obtained from a male donor in good health and CMV-seronegative. Both conserved end residues are part of each CDR3. The D gene is left open where the match is weak. Clone size is shown for a subset of rows, as once, few, many or a class of expanded clone.

CDR3nt: TGTGCCCGGACCCCTTGGGTAGCGAGGAGCGGCAATGAGCAGTTCTTC
CDR3aa: CARTPWVARSGNEQFF
j_gene: TRBJ2-1
d_gene: .
abundance: .
v_gene: TRBV30

CDR3nt: TGTGCCCGGCCGGGGCAGGGGAGGGATGAGCAGTTCTTC
CDR3aa: CARPGQGRDEQFF
j_gene: TRBJ2-1
d_gene: .
abundance: .
v_gene: TRBV2

CDR3nt: TGTGCCAGCAGTTACGTGGCAGGGTCCGCAGATACGCAGTATTTT
CDR3aa: CASSYVAGSADTQYF
j_gene: TRBJ2-3
d_gene: .
abundance: .
v_gene: TRBV6-5

CDR3nt: TGCGCCAGCAGCCCGGGACAGGGAATCTCCTACGAGCAGTACTTC
CDR3aa: CASSPGQGISYEQYF
j_gene: TRBJ2-7
d_gene: TRBD1
abundance: .
v_gene: TRBV5-1

CDR3nt: TGCGCCAGCAGCTTGGACAGAGCCAACTATGGCTACACCTTC
CDR3aa: CASSLDRANYGYTF
j_gene: TRBJ1-2
d_gene: .
abundance: .
v_gene: TRBV5-1

CDR3nt: TGCGCCAGCAGCTCAAACAGTTTCTCTGGAAACACCATATATTTT
CDR3aa: CASSSNSFSGNTIYF
j_gene: TRBJ1-3
d_gene: .
abundance: .
v_gene: TRBV5-1

CDR3nt: TGTGCCACCAGCAGAGATTCAACTAGCGGGTACACAGATACGCAGTATTTT
CDR3aa: CATSRDSTSGYTDTQYF
j_gene: TRBJ2-3
d_gene: TRBD2
abundance: .
v_gene: TRBV15

CDR3nt: TGTGCCAGCAGCTTTTTTGGGCCGACATTACCCTACAATGAGCAGTTCTTC
CDR3aa: CASSFFGPTLPYNEQFF
j_gene: TRBJ2-1
d_gene: .
abundance: .
v_gene: TRBV7-9

CDR3nt: TGTGCCAGCAGCTCCCTTGACAGGGTCGGTGGCTACACCTTC
CDR3aa: CASSSLDRVGGYTF
j_gene: TRBJ1-2
d_gene: TRBD1
abundance: .
v_gene: TRBV7-2

CDR3nt: TGCGCCAGCAGCCGTACGAGACAGGGACCAACCGGGGAGCTGTTTTTT
CDR3aa: CASSRTRQGPTGELFF
j_gene: TRBJ2-2
d_gene: TRBD1
abundance: once
v_gene: TRBV5-1

CDR3nt: TGTGCCAGCAGCTTAAATGGAGGTGGCTACACCTTC
CDR3aa: CASSLNGGGYTF
j_gene: TRBJ1-2
d_gene: .
abundance: .
v_gene: TRBV7-9

CDR3nt: TGTGCCAGCAGCGGAAGGGGAGGGACTAGCGGGGGGGATTGGAATACGCAGTATTTT
CDR3aa: CASSGRGGTSGGDWNTQYF
j_gene: TRBJ2-3
d_gene: TRBD2
abundance: .
v_gene: TRBV7-8

CDR3nt: TGTGCCAGTAGTATTAACGGAGCCCTGGGCACAGATACGCAGTATTTT
CDR3aa: CASSINGALGTDTQYF
j_gene: TRBJ2-3
d_gene: .
abundance: .
v_gene: TRBV19

CDR3nt: TGCGCCAGCAGCGGGTCTCCAGGGGTAAGAGAGACCCAGTACTTC
CDR3aa: CASSGSPGVRETQYF
j_gene: TRBJ2-5
d_gene: .
abundance: .
v_gene: TRBV5-1

CDR3nt: TGTGCCAGCAGCCGAGCGGGGGGGCGGGCAGATACGCAGTATTTT
CDR3aa: CASSRAGGRADTQYF
j_gene: TRBJ2-3
d_gene: TRBD2
abundance: .
v_gene: TRBV13

CDR3nt: TGCGCCAGCAGCCAAGAGCCGGGACAGGGTTCCGGGGAGCTGTTTTTT
CDR3aa: CASSQEPGQGSGELFF
j_gene: TRBJ2-2
d_gene: TRBD1
abundance: .
v_gene: TRBV4-3

CDR3nt: TGTGCCAGCAGCTTGTCGGTTAATGAGCAGTTCTTC
CDR3aa: CASSLSVNEQFF
j_gene: TRBJ2-1
d_gene: .
abundance: .
v_gene: TRBV7-6

CDR3nt: TGTGCCAGCTCACCTGGACAGGGGGCAGCTAATGAAAAACTGTTTTTT
CDR3aa: CASSPGQGAANEKLFF
j_gene: TRBJ1-4
d_gene: TRBD1
abundance: once
v_gene: TRBV18

CDR3nt: TGTGCCAGCAGTACCGGGACAGGGGGTGCCTACGAGCAGTACTTC
CDR3aa: CASSTGTGGAYEQYF
j_gene: TRBJ2-7
d_gene: TRBD1
abundance: .
v_gene: TRBV6-6

CDR3nt: TGTGCCAGCAGCTATTACGGGATTACGAACACCGGGGAGCTGTTTTTT
CDR3aa: CASSYYGITNTGELFF
j_gene: TRBJ2-2
d_gene: .
abundance: .
v_gene: TRBV5-4

CDR3nt: TGTGCCATCAGTGGCAGGACAGACAATGAGCAGTTCTTC
CDR3aa: CAISGRTDNEQFF
j_gene: TRBJ2-1
d_gene: .
abundance: .
v_gene: TRBV10-3

CDR3nt: TGTGCCAGCAGCAAGGACAGGGGCCCGGGGACTGAAGCTTTCTTT
CDR3aa: CASSKDRGPGTEAFF
j_gene: TRBJ1-1
d_gene: TRBD1
abundance: .
v_gene: TRBV7-2

CDR3nt: TGTGCCAGCAGCCTCGACCCTAGCCCCGAGCAGTACTTC
CDR3aa: CASSLDPSPEQYF
j_gene: TRBJ2-7
d_gene: .
abundance: .
v_gene: TRBV7-2

CDR3nt: TGTGCCTGGAGTGAAGGGGTCCGGGAGCCCCAGCATTTT
CDR3aa: CAWSEGVREPQHF
j_gene: TRBJ1-5
d_gene: .
abundance: once
v_gene: TRBV30

CDR3nt: TGTGCCAGTAGTCCTTGGGACAGTAGTCTATACGAGCAGTACTTC
CDR3aa: CASSPWDSSLYEQYF
j_gene: TRBJ2-7
d_gene: TRBD1
abundance: .
v_gene: TRBV19

CDR3nt: TGTGCCAGCAGCTTAGGGGGGCTAGCGGGGTTCCACAATGAGCAGTTCTTC
CDR3aa: CASSLGGLAGFHNEQFF
j_gene: TRBJ2-1
d_gene: TRBD2
abundance: few
v_gene: TRBV7-9

CDR3nt: TGCGCCAGCAGCCAAGCTCGAGGGTGGACCCAGTACTTC
CDR3aa: CASSQARGWTQYF
j_gene: TRBJ2-5
d_gene: .
abundance: .
v_gene: TRBV4-3

CDR3nt: TGTGCCTGGAGTGTAAGACAGGGGTACTATCAGCCCCAGCATTTT
CDR3aa: CAWSVRQGYYQPQHF
j_gene: TRBJ1-5
d_gene: TRBD1
abundance: .
v_gene: TRBV30

CDR3nt: TGTGCCAGCAGCCGGGACAGATCCTACGAGCAGTACTTC
CDR3aa: CASSRDRSYEQYF
j_gene: TRBJ2-7
d_gene: TRBD1
abundance: .
v_gene: TRBV27

CDR3nt: TGTGCCAGCAGTACAGGGCTAAGCTACGAGCAGTACTTC
CDR3aa: CASSTGLSYEQYF
j_gene: TRBJ2-7
d_gene: .
abundance: .
v_gene: TRBV6-1

CDR3nt: TGTGCCAGCAGCAGGGCAGGGGTGAACACCGGGGAGCTGTTTTTT
CDR3aa: CASSRAGVNTGELFF
j_gene: TRBJ2-2
d_gene: .
abundance: .
v_gene: TRBV7-6

CDR3nt: TGTGCCAGCAGCGTAGCGACAGGGGGAGGGCGCTACACCTTC
CDR3aa: CASSVATGGGRYTF
j_gene: TRBJ1-2
d_gene: TRBD1
abundance: once
v_gene: TRBV9

CDR3nt: TGTGCCAGCCGACCCCTCCGGGGGAGGCGCTCCTCCTACGAGCAGTACTTC
CDR3aa: CASRPLRGRRSSYEQYF
j_gene: TRBJ2-7
d_gene: .
abundance: .
v_gene: TRBV2

CDR3nt: TGTGCCACACAATACAGAAACTACGAGCAGTACTTC
CDR3aa: CATQYRNYEQYF
j_gene: TRBJ2-7
d_gene: .
abundance: .
v_gene: TRBV2

CDR3nt: TGTGCCAGCAGCGTAATTGCGGGAGATACGCAGTATTTT
CDR3aa: CASSVIAGDTQYF
j_gene: TRBJ2-3
d_gene: .
abundance: .
v_gene: TRBV9

CDR3nt: TGTGCCATCAGGGGCTCTAATTCACCCCTCCACTTT
CDR3aa: CAIRGSNSPLHF
j_gene: TRBJ1-6
d_gene: .
abundance: .
v_gene: TRBV10-3

CDR3nt: TGTTCCAGCAGCCCCCCTCCAGACAGGGGCCTCTATAATTCACCCCTCCACTTT
CDR3aa: CSSSPPPDRGLYNSPLHF
j_gene: TRBJ1-6
d_gene: TRBD1
abundance: .
v_gene: TRBV7-9

CDR3nt: TGTTCCAGCAGCTTAGTCCCCCGTGAAGCTTTCTTT
CDR3aa: CSSSLVPREAFF
j_gene: TRBJ1-1
d_gene: .
abundance: few
v_gene: TRBV7-9

CDR3nt: TGTGCCAGCAGTTCGCAGGGGTTTGCAGGCGAAAAACTGTTTTTT
CDR3aa: CASSSQGFAGEKLFF
j_gene: TRBJ1-4
d_gene: .
abundance: .
v_gene: TRBV27

CDR3nt: TGTGCCAGCTCTCTCGGACAGGGGGCCTACGAGCAGTACTTC
CDR3aa: CASSLGQGAYEQYF
j_gene: TRBJ2-7
d_gene: TRBD1
abundance: once
v_gene: TRBV18

CDR3nt: TGCGCCAGCAGCTTACAGGGGGCAGGGAACACCGGGGAGCTGTTTTTT
CDR3aa: CASSLQGAGNTGELFF
j_gene: TRBJ2-2
d_gene: TRBD1
abundance: .
v_gene: TRBV5-1

CDR3nt: TGTGCCAGCAGCTTAGGCGCTAGCACAGATACGCAGTATTTT
CDR3aa: CASSLGASTDTQYF
j_gene: TRBJ2-3
d_gene: .
abundance: .
v_gene: TRBV11-3

CDR3nt: TGTGCCAGCAGTACGACAGGGGATGGCTATGGCTACCCCTTC
CDR3aa: CASSTTGDGYGYPF
j_gene: TRBJ1-2
d_gene: TRBD1
abundance: .
v_gene: TRBV6-1

CDR3nt: TGTGCCAGCTCACCCTTTGAAGGGAGTCCCTACGAGCAGTACTTC
CDR3aa: CASSPFEGSPYEQYF
j_gene: TRBJ2-7
d_gene: .
abundance: .
v_gene: TRBV18

CDR3nt: TGTGCCAGCAGTGAACGACAGGCCAATCAGCCCCAGCATTTT
CDR3aa: CASSERQANQPQHF
j_gene: TRBJ1-5
d_gene: .
abundance: .
v_gene: TRBV2